A selection of T cell receptor beta chains follows, all from one sample in a study of blood T cell repertoires in COVID-19. The protocol was immunoSEQ multiplex PCR, while the TCRdb copy is restricted to in-frame clones and leaves out a portion. Counted here are 200,000 to 250,000 clones, under 90% occurring once; the ten biggest clones make up approximately 4%. Sequencing was carried out using peripheral blood. The receptor source for this set is an elderly woman with acute or convalescent COVID-19. The CDR3 runs from the conserved cysteine through the conserved F or W. D genes are given only for firm matches.

cdr3_aa	cdr3_nt	v_call	j_call	d_call
CASSLGRANTEAFF	TGTGCCAGCAGCTTAGGGCGGGCGAACACTGAAGCTTTCTTT	TRBV7-2	TRBJ1-1	.
CASSLRSTGTNTEAFF	TGCGCCAGCAGCTTGAGATCCACAGGGACCAACACTGAAGCTTTCTTT	TRBV5-1	TRBJ1-1	.
CASSLALDSLGAKNEQFF	TGCGCCAGCAGCTTGGCTTTAGACAGCTTGGGGGCGAAGAATGAGCAGTTCTTC	TRBV5-1	TRBJ2-1	.
CASSFAGPDTQYF	TGTGCCAGCAGCTTTGCGGGCCCAGATACGCAGTATTTT	TRBV11-1	TRBJ2-3	.
CASSPPSQQHNEKLFF	TGTGCCAGCTCACCACCGAGCCAACAGCATAATGAAAAACTGTTTTTT	TRBV18	TRBJ1-4	.
CASSYRPGEPQFF	TGTGCCAGCAGCTACCGACCGGGGGAGCCGCAGTTCTTC	TRBV7-2	TRBJ2-1	.
CASSRTSGGASREQFF	TGTGCCAGCAGCAGAACTAGCGGGGGGGCTTCCCGTGAGCAGTTCTTC	TRBV11-2	TRBJ2-1	TRBD2
CASSLGGRTEAFF	TGTGCCAGCAGTTTGGGGGGGCGCACTGAAGCTTTCTTT	TRBV12-3/TRBV12-4	TRBJ1-1	.
CASSPPVGGRTEAFF	TGTGCCAGCAGCCCCCCGGTGGGGGGAAGGACTGAAGCTTTCTTT	TRBV11-2	TRBJ1-1	.
CASSPGLGYYNEQFF	TGTGCCAGCAGCCCCGGACTAGGGTACTACAATGAGCAGTTCTTC	TRBV7-3	TRBJ2-1	TRBD2
CASSQGQANYGYTF	TGTGCCAGCAGCCAAGGACAGGCAAACTATGGCTACACCTTC	TRBV3-1/TRBV3-2	TRBJ1-2	.
CASQMNTEAFF	TGTGCCAGCCAGATGAACACTGAAGCTTTCTTT	TRBV19	TRBJ1-1	.
CASSRVLGAGAAEAFF	TGTGCCAGCAGCCGCGTATTGGGGGCAGGCGCGGCTGAAGCTTTCTTT	TRBV7-9	TRBJ1-1	.
CASSGPPWGGQRSYNEQFF	TGCGCCAGCAGTGGGCCCCCGTGGGGAGGACAAAGATCCTACAATGAGCAGTTCTTC	TRBV10-2	TRBJ2-1	.
CASTWSGDTEAFF	TGTGCCAGCACCTGGTCGGGGGACACTGAAGCTTTCTTT	TRBV7-9	TRBJ1-1	.
CASSYEAAGGYTF	TGTGCCAGCAGTTACGAGGCGGCGGGAGGCTACACCTTC	TRBV6-5	TRBJ1-2	.